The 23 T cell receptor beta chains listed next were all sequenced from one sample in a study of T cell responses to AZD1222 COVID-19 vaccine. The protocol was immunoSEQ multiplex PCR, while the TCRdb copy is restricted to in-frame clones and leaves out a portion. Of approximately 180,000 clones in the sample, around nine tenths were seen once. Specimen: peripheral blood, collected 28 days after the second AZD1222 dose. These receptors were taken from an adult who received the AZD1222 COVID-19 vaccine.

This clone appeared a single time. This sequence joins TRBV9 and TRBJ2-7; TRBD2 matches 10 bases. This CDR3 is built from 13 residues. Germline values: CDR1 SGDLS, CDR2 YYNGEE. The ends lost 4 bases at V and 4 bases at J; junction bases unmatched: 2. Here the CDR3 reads CASSPSGRYEQYF. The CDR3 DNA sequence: TGTGCCAGCAGCCCTAGCGGGAGATACGAGCAGTACTTC.

CDR3 region: CATSWGPTGELFF. The DNA for the CDR3 is TGTGCCACCAGTTGGGGGCCCACCGGGGAGCTGTTTTTT. This chain joins TRBV24-1 and TRBJ2-2, with a tentative D call TRBD1 (6 bases). V was pared by 6 bases and J by 4 bases, with 8 bases between. Germline loops: CDR1 KGHDR, CDR2 SFDVKD. There are 13 residues in the CDR3.

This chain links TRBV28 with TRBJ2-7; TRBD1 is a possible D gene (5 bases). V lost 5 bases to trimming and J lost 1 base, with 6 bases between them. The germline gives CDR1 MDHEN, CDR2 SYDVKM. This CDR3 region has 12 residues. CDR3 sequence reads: CASSQGSYEQYF. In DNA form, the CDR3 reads TGTGCCAGCAGTCAGGGATCCTACGAGCAGTACTTC.

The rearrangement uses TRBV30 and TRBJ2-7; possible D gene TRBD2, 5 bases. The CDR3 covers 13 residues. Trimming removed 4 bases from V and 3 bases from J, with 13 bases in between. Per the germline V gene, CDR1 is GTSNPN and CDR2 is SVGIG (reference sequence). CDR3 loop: CAWNGWGVYEQYF. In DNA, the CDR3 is TGTGCCTGGAACGGTTGGGGAGTCTACGAGCAGTACTTC.

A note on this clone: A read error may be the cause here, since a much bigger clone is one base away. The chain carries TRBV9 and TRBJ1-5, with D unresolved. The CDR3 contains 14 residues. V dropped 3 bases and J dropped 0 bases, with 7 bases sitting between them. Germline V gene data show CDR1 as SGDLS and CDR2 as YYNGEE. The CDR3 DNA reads TGTGCCAGCAGCGAAGGAGATAGCAATCAGCCCCAGCATTTT. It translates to CASSEGDSNQPQHF.

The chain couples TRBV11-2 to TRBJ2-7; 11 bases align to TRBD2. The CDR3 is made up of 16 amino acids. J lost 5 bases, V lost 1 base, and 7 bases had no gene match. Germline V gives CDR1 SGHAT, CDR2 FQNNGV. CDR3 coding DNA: TGTGCCAGCAGCTTAGCGTCTAGCGGGAGGATGAACGAGCAGTACTTC. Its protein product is CASSLASSGRMNEQYF.

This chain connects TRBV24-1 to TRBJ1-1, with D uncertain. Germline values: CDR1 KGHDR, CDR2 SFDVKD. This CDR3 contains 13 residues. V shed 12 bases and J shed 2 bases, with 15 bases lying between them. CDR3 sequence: CASRKGHNTEAFF. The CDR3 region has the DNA TGTGCCTCACGGAAAGGGCATAACACTGAAGCTTTCTTT.

The CDR3 bases are TGCGCCAGCAGCCGTTCCGGGGACGACGGAAACACCATATATTTT. Translated: CASSRSGDDGNTIYF. J is TRBJ1-3 and V is TRBV4-1; perhaps TRBD1 as D (5 bases). Looked up from germline, CDR1 is MGHRA and CDR2 is YSYEKL. The V end was cut by 4 bases, the J end by 4 bases, with 14 bases between. The CDR3 length is 15 residues.

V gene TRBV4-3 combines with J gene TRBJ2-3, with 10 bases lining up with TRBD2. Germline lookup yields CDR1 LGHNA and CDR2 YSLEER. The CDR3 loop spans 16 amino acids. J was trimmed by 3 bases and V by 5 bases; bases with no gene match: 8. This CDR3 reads CASSVNLAGETDTQYF. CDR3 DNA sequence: TGCGCCAGCAGCGTAAATCTAGCGGGAGAGACAGATACGCAGTATTTT.

The CDR3 bases are TGTGCCAGCAGTTTTGCAGGGTCACCCCTCCACTTT. It is translated as CASSFAGSPLHF. The genes are TRBV28 and TRBJ1-6, with D possibly TRBD1 on 5 matching bases. Between the trimmed V and J ends, which lost 3 bases and 10 bases, there was a span of 7 bases. CDR1 is MDHEN, CDR2 SYDVKM, per germline. The CDR3 runs to 12 residues.

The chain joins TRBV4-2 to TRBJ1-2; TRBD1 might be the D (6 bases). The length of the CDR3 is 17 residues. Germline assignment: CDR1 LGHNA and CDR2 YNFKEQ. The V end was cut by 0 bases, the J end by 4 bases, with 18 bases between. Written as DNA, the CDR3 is TGTGCCAGCAGCCAAGATGAAGGGGACAATATGGGCTATGGCTACACCTTC. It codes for CASSQDEGDNMGYGYTF.

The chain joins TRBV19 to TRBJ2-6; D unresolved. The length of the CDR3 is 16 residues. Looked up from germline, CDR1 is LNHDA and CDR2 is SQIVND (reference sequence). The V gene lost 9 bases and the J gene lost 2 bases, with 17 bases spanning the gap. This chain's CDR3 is CARNATKLPGANVLTF. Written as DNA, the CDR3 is TGTGCCAGAAATGCGACAAAACTCCCTGGGGCCAACGTCCTGACTTTC.

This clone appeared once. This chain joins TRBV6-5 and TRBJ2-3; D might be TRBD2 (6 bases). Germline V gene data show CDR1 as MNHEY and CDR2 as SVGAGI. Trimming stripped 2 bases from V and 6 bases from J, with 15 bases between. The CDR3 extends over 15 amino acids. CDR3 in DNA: TGTGCCAGCAGTTACGGGAGGACCTTGGGGGATACGCAGTATTTT. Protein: CASSYGRTLGDTQYF.

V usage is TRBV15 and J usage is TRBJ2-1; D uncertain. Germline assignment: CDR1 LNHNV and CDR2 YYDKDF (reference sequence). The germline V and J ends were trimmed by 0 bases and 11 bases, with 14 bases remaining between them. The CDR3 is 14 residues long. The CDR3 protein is CATSRDSASPQQFF. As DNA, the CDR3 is TGTGCCACCAGCAGAGATTCGGCGTCCCCGCAGCAGTTCTTC.

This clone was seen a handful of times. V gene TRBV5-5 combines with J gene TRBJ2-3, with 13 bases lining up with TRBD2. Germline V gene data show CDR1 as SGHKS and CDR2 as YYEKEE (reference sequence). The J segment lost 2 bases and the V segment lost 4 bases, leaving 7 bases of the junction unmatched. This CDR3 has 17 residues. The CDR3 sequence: CASSLPGLAGPTDTQYF. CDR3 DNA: TGTGCCAGCAGCCTACCGGGACTAGCGGGACCCACAGATACGCAGTATTTT.

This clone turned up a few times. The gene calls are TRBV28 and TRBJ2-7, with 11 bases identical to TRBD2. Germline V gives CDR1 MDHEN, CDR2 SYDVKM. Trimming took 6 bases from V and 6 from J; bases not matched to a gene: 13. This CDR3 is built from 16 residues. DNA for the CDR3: TGTGCCAGCAGCCCCGGGATACTAGCGGGGGAACGCGAGCAGTACTTC. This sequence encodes CASSPGILAGEREQYF.

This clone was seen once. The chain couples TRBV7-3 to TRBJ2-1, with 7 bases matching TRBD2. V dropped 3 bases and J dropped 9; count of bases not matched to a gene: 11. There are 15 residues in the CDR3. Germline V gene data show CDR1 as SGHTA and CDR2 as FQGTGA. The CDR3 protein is CASSLGGRGGGEQFF. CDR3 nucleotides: TGTGCCAGCAGCTTGGGCGGGAGAGGCGGGGGTGAGCAGTTCTTC.

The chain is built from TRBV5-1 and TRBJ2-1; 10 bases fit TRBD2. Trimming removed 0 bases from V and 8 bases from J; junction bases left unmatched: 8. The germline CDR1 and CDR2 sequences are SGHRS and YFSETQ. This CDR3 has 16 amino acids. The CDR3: CASSLVWGLATYEQFF. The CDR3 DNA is TGCGCCAGCAGCTTGGTTTGGGGACTAGCGACTTATGAGCAGTTCTTC.

The CDR3 region has the DNA TGCAGCGTTGTGCTAGGGGCTGAGACCCAGTACTTC. It yields the protein CSVVLGAETQYF. The chain recombines TRBV29-1 with TRBJ2-5, with D tentatively TRBD1 (5 bases). Germline CDR1 SQVTM, CDR2 ANQGSEA. Trimming took off 4 bases at V and 5 bases at J, with 11 bases between the two ends. CDR3 length equals 12 residues.

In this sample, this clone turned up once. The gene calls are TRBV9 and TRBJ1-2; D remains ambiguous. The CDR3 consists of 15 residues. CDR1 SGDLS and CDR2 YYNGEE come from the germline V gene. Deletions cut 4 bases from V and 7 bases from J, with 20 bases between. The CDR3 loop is CASSLTEGRSGGYTF. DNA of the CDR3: TGTGCCAGCAGCCTCACAGAGGGCAGATCAGGTGGCTACACCTTC. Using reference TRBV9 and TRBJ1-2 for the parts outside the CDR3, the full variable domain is DSGVTQTPKHLITATGQRVTLRCSPRSGDLSVYWYQQSLDQGLQFLIQYYNGEERAKGNILERFSAQQFPDLHSELNLSSLELGDSALYFCASSLTEGRSGGYTFGSGTRLTVV.

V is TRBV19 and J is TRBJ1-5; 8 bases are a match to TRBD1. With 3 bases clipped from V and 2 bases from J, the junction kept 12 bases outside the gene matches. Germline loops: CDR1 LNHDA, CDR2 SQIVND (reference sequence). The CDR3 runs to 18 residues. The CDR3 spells CASSILQGAGIGNQPQHF. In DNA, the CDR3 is TGTGCCAGTAGTATCCTTCAGGGGGCCGGAATCGGCAATCAGCCCCAGCATTTT.

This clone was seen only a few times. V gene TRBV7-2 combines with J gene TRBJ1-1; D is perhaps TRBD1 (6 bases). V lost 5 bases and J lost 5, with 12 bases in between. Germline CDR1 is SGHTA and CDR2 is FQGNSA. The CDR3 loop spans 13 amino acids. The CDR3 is CASSTQGKTEAFF. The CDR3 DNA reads TGTGCCAGCAGCACTCAGGGGAAAACTGAAGCTTTCTTT. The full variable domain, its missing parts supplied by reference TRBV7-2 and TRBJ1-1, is GAGVSQSPSNKVTEKGKDVELRCDPISGHTALYWYRQSLGQGLEFLIYFQGNSAPDKSGLPSDRFSAERTGGSVSTLTIQRTQQEDSAVYLCASSTQGKTEAFFGQGTRLTVV.

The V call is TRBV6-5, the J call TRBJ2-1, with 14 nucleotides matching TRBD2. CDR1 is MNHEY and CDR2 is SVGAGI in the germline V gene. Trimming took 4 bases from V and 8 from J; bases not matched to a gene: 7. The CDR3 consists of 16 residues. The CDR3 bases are TGTGCCAGCAGTTTGACTAGCGGGAGGGCAGGCGATGAGCAGTTCTTC. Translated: CASSLTSGRAGDEQFF.